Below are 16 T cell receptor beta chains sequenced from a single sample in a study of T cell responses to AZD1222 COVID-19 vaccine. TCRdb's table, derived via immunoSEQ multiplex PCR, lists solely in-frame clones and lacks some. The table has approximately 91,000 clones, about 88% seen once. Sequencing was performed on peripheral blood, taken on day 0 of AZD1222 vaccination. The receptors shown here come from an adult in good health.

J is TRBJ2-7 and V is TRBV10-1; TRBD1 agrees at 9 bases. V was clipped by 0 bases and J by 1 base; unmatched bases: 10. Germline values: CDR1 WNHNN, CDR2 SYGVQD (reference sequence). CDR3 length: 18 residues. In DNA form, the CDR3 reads TGCGCCAGCAGTGAGTCGGCAAGTGGACAGGGGAGGTCCTACGAGCAGTACTTC. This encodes CASSESASGQGRSYEQYF.

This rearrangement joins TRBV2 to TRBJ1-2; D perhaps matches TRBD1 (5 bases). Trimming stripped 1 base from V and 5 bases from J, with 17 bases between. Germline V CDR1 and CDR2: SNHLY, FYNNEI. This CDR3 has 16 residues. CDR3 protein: CASSEDGARRGYGYTF. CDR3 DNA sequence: TGTGCCAGCAGTGAAGACGGCGCCCGGAGGGGATATGGCTACACCTTC.

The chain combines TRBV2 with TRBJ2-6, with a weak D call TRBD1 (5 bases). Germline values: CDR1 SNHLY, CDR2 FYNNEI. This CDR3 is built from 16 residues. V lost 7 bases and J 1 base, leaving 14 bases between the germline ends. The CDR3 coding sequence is TGTGCCAGCAAGGGGCAGGGTAGGTCTGGGGCCAACGTCCTGACTTTC. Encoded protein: CASKGQGRSGANVLTF.

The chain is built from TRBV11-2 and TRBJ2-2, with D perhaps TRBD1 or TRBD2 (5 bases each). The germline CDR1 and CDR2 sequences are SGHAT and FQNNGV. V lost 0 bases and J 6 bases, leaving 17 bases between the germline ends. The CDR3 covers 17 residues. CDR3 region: CASSLDRAGTIPGELFF. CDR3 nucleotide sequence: TGTGCCAGCAGCTTAGATCGAGCCGGGACCATACCCGGGGAGCTGTTTTTT.

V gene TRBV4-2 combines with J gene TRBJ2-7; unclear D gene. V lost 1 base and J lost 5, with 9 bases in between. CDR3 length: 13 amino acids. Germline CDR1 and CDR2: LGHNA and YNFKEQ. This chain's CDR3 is CASSQVGQNEQYF. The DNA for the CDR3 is TGTGCCAGCAGCCAAGTCGGTCAGAACGAGCAGTACTTC.

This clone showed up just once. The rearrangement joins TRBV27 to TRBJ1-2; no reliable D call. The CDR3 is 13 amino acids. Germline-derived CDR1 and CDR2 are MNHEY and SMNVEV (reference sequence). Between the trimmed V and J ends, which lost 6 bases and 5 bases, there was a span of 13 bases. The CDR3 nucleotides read TGTGCCAGCAGGGCGGGTTGGGAATATGGCTACACCTTC. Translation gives CASRAGWEYGYTF.

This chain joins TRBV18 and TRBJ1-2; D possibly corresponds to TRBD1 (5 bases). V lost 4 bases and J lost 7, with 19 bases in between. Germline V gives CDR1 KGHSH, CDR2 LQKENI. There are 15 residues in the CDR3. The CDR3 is CASSRDSRQTTGYTF. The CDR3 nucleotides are TGTGCCAGCTCACGGGACTCTCGACAGACTACTGGCTACACCTTC.

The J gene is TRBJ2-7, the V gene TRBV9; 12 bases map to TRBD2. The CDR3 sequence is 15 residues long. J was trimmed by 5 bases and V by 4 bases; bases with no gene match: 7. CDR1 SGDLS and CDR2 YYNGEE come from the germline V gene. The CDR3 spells CASSPRTSGDDEQYF. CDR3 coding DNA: TGTGCCAGCAGCCCAAGGACTAGCGGGGACGACGAGCAGTACTTC. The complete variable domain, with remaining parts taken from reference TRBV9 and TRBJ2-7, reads DSGVTQTPKHLITATGQRVTLRCSPRSGDLSVYWYQQSLDQGLQFLIQYYNGEERAKGNILERFSAQQFPDLHSELNLSSLELGDSALYFCASSPRTSGDDEQYFGPGTRLTVT.

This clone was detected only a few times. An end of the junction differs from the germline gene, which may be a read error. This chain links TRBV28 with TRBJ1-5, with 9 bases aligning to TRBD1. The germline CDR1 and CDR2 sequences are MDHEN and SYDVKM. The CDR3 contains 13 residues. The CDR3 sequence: CASRDRGKQPQHF. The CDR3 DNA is TGTGCCAGCAGGGACAGGGGCAAACAGCCCCAGCATTTT. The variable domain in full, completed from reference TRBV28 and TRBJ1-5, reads DVKVTQSSRYLVKRTGEKVFLECVQDMDHENMFWYRQDPGLGLRLIYFSYDVKMKEKGDIPEGYSVSREKKERFSLILESASTNQTSMYLCASRDRGKQPQHFGDGTRLSIL.

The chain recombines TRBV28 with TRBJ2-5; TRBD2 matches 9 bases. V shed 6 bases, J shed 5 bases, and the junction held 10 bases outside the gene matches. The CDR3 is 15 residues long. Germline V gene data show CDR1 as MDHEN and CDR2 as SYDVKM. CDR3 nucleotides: TGTGCCAGCAGGTCCGAGCGGGGGGTCGTGGAGACCCAGTACTTC. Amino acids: CASRSERGVVETQYF.

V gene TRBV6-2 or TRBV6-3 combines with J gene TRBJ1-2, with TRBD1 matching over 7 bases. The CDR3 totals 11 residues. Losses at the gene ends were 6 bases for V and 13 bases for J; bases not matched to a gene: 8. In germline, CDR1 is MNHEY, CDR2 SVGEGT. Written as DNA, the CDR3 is TGTGCCAGCAGCCCCGGGACAGCGCGCACCTTC. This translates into CASSPGTARTF.

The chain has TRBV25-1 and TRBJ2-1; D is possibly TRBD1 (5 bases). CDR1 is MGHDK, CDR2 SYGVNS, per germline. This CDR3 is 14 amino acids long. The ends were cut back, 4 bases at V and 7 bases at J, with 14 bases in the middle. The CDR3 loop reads CASSVTGGKNEQFF. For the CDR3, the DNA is TGTGCCAGCAGTGTTACAGGTGGGAAAAATGAGCAGTTCTTC. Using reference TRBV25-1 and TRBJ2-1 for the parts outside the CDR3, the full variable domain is EADIYQTPRYLVIGTGKKITLECSQTMGHDKMYWYQQDPGMELHLIHYSYGVNSTEKGDLSSESTVSRIRTEHFPLTLESARPSHTSQYLCASSVTGGKNEQFFGPGTRLTVL.

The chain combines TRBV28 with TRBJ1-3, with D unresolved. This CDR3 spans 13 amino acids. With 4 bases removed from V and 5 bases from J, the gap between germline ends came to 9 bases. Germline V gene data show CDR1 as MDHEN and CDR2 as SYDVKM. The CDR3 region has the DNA TGTGCCAGCAGTTCTCGGGCGAGAAACACCATATATTTT. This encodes CASSSRARNTIYF.

The CDR3: CASSYKGPLAKNIQYF. In DNA form, the CDR3 reads TGTGCCAGCAGTTATAAAGGGCCTCTAGCCAAAAACATTCAGTACTTC. V and J are TRBV6-2 or TRBV6-3 and TRBJ2-4; D uncertain. Germline values: CDR1 MNHEY, CDR2 SVGEGT. The germline V and J ends were trimmed by 3 bases and 0 bases, with 12 bases remaining between them. This CDR3 region has 16 residues.

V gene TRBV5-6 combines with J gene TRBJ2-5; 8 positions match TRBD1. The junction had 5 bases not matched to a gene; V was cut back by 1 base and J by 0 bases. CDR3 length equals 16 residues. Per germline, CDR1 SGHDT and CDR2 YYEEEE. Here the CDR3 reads CASSLWDRRYQETQYF. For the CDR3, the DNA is TGTGCCAGCAGCTTGTGGGACAGGAGATACCAAGAGACCCAGTACTTC.

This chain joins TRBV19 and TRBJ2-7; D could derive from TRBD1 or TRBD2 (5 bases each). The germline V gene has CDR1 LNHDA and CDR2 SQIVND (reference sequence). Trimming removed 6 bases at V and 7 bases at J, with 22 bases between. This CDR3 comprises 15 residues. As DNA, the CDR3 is TGTGCCAGTAGATCACCGGGACCCGTTTACGGTGAGCAGTACTTC. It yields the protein CASRSPGPVYGEQYF.